A selection of T cell receptor beta chains follows, all from one sample in a study of blood T cell repertoires in COVID-19. Clones were read by immunoSEQ multiplex PCR, and TCRdb kept only the in-frame ones, dropping some. The sample gives 45,000 to 55,000 clones, around 83% of which show up once; roughly 5% is in the top ten. Material for sequencing was peripheral blood. The receptors here all came from a human donor in a cohort sampled during active COVID-19. Each CDR3 is given with its conserved first and last residue. Fields, in order: V gene, J gene, CDR3 protein.

>TRBV12-5|TRBJ2-7
CASGLPAKGYEQYF
>TRBV3-1/TRBV3-2|TRBJ1-1
CASSQGTGAVGTEAFF
>TRBV9|TRBJ2-2
CASSVLSNTGELFF
>TRBV19|TRBJ1-2
CASSIDRGRHGYTF
>TRBV20-1|TRBJ2-1
CSAQLGFEQFF
>TRBV5-1|TRBJ2-7
CASSFGGTGVYEQYF
>TRBV5-1|TRBJ1-2
CASSPGQGYGYTF
>TRBV24-1|TRBJ2-2
CATSDLTGGFTGELFF
>TRBV6-5|TRBJ2-3
CASGARGGADTQYF
>TRBV5-4|TRBJ1-3
CASSLGIPVGGNTIYF
>TRBV5-1|TRBJ1-2
CASSWGQGSYGYTF
>TRBV3-1/TRBV3-2|TRBJ1-2
CASSSIVGYTF
>TRBV11-2|TRBJ2-1
CASSPTYSRGGEQFF
>TRBV5-6|TRBJ2-7
CASSPTPPRGTGDHEQYF
>TRBV30|TRBJ1-2
CAWGTGATSNYGYTF
>TRBV5-6|TRBJ2-3
CASSTGLPTDTQYF
>TRBV30|TRBJ1-1
CAWMSRDTEAFF
>TRBV28|TRBJ1-2
CASRPTVNYGYTF
>TRBV5-1|TRBJ2-3
CASSALPGTDTQYF
>TRBV12-3/TRBV12-4|TRBJ2-7
CASSPFGVFYQYF
>TRBV19|TRBJ2-2
CASSFLGASNTGELFF
>TRBV19|TRBJ2-7
CASSRGQQSSYEQYF
>TRBV11-3|TRBJ2-7
CASSTGQGRGYEQYF
>TRBV7-2|TRBJ2-4
CASSLASVNIQYF
>TRBV2|TRBJ2-5
CASRIGAVEETQYF
>TRBV27|TRBJ1-5
CASSLSGDSNQPQHF
>TRBV30|TRBJ1-6
CAWSSPRPTGRYNSPLHF
>TRBV7-2|TRBJ2-2
CASSQTVAGTGELFF
>TRBV24-1|TRBJ2-3
CATSRGLSTDTQYF
>TRBV7-8|TRBJ2-2
CASSNTGRTTDTGELFF
>TRBV18|TRBJ1-1
CASSPLPGTGDFRGAEAFF
>TRBV30|TRBJ2-3
CAWRYSGATDTQYF
>TRBV6-6|TRBJ1-6
CASSPTGGSYNSPLHF
>TRBV24-1|TRBJ2-1
CATSDFPGQGARNEQFF
>TRBV28|TRBJ1-2
CASNLSGTGTHYGYTF
>TRBV11-2|TRBJ2-3
CASSQNRVDTQYF
>TRBV29-1|TRBJ1-2
CSTHRSIGYTF
>TRBV10-2|TRBJ2-3
CASRTSGGPDTQYF
>TRBV5-4|TRBJ2-1
CASSSGLAGGQNEQFF
>TRBV29-1|TRBJ1-1
CSVEVTGWNTEAFF
>TRBV3-1/TRBV3-2|TRBJ2-7
CASSPQGVGEQYF
>TRBV24-1|TRBJ1-5
CATSDSQSRQPQHF
>TRBV6-5|TRBJ2-7
CATGGGNSYEQYF
>TRBV20-1|TRBJ2-1
CSASGQASGANEQFF
>TRBV5-1|TRBJ1-1
CASSPTGWTEAFF
>TRBV24-1|TRBJ1-1
CATSDSRGGETEAFF
>TRBV10-1|TRBJ1-6
CASRTRVPESMDNSPLHF
>TRBV19|TRBJ2-7
CASTSPDKSYEQYF
>TRBV2|TRBJ1-5
CASSEVRVNQPQHF
>TRBV4-1|TRBJ1-5
CASSQAGQVPGWTQHF
>TRBV9|TRBJ2-2
CASSVAIALANTGELFF
>TRBV6-5|TRBJ1-1
CASSPHGNTEAFF
>TRBV9|TRBJ2-3
CASSSWGSSGGDPDTQYF
>TRBV20-1|TRBJ1-4
CSASQAQGMFF
>TRBV27|TRBJ2-1
CASRPSSIRGSYNEQFF
>TRBV28|TRBJ2-7
CASSLGTAVSYEQYF